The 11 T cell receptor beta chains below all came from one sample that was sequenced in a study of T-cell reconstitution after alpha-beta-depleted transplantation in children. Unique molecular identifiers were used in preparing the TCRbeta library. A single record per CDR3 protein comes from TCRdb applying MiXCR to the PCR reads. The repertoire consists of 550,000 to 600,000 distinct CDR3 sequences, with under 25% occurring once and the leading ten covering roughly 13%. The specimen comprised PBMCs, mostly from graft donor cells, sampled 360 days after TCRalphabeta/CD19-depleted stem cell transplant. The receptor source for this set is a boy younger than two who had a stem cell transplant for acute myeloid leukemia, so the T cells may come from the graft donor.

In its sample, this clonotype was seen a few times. CDR3 bases: TGTGCCAGCAGTTTAAGCTTGACTAGCGGTCCCAGCACCGGGGAGCTGTTTTTT. Its translation is CASSLSLTSGPSTGELFF. The J gene is TRBJ2-2, the V gene TRBV12-3 or TRBV12-4; 9 positions match TRBD2. Trimming at V came to 2 bases and at J to 4 bases, leaving 11 bases not matched to a gene. The CDR3 runs to 18 residues.

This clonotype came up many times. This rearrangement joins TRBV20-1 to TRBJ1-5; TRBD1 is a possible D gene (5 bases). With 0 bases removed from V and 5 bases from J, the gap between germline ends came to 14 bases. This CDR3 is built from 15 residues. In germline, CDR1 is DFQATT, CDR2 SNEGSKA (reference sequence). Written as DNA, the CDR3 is TGCAGTGCTAGAGATCCGGGACGGACGCATCAGCCCCAGCATTTT. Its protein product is CSARDPGRTHQPQHF.

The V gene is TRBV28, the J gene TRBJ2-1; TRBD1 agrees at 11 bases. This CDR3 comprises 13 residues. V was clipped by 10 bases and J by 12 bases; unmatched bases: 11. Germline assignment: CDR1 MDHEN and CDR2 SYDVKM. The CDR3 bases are TGTGCCACCCGACGGGACAGGGGGTTCGGGCAGTTCTTC. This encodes CATRRDRGFGQFF.

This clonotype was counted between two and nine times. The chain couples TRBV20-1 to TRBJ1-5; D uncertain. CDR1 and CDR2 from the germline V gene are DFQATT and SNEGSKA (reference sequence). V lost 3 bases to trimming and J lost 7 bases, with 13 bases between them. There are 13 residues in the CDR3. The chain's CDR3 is CSARQTMVQPQHF. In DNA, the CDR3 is TGCAGTGCTAGGCAGACGATGGTCCAGCCCCAGCATTTT.

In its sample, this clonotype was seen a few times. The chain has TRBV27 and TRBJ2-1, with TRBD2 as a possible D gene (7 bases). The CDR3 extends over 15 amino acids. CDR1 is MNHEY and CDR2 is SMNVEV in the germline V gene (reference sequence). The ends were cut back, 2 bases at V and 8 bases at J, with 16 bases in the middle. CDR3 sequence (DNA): TGTGCCAGCAGTTTAGAGGCGGGGGCCAGATATGAGCAGTTCTTC. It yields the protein CASSLEAGARYEQFF.

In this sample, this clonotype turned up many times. CDR3 nucleotide sequence: TGCAGTGCTAGAGGTGGGAAGGGAACTCACAACTACAATGAGCAGTTCTTC. Protein product: CSARGGKGTHNYNEQFF. V and J are TRBV20-1 and TRBJ2-1; D is unclear. The V gene's germline CDR1 is DFQATT and CDR2 SNEGSKA (reference sequence). The CDR3 extends over 17 amino acids. The V and J ends lost 1 base and 3 bases respectively, with 19 bases between them.

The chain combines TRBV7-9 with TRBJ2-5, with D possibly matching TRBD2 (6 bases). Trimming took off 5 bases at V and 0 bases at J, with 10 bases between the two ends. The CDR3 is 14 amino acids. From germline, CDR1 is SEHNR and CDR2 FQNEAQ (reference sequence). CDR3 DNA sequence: TGTGCCAGCAGCAACCGGGACTACCAAGAGACCCAGTACTTC. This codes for CASSNRDYQETQYF. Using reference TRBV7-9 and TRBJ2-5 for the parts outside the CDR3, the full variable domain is DTGVSQNPRHKITKRGQNVTFRCDPISEHNRLYWYRQTLGQGPEFLTYFQNEAQLEKSRLLSDRFSAERPKGSFSTLEIQRTEQGDSAMYLCASSNRDYQETQYFGPGTRLLVL.

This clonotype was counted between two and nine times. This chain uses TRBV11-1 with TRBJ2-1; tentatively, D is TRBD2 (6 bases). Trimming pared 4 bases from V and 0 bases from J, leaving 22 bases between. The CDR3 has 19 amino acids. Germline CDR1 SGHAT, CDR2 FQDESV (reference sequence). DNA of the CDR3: TGTGCCAGCAGCTATAATCCACTATCGGGGGAAGCCTCCTACAATGAGCAGTTCTTC. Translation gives CASSYNPLSGEASYNEQFF.

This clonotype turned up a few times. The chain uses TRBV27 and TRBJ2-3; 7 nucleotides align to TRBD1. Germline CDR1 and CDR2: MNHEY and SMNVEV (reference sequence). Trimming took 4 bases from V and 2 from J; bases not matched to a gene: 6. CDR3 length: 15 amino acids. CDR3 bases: TGTGCCAGCAGTTCTTGGGACAGCTTCACAGATACGCAGTATTTT. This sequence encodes CASSSWDSFTDTQYF.

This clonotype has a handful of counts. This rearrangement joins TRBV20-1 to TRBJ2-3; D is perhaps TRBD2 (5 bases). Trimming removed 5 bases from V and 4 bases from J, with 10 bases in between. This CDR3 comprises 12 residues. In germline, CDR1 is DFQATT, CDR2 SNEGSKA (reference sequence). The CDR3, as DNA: TGCAGTGCTGGTGGACTGGCAGATACGCAGTATTTT. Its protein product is CSAGGLADTQYF.

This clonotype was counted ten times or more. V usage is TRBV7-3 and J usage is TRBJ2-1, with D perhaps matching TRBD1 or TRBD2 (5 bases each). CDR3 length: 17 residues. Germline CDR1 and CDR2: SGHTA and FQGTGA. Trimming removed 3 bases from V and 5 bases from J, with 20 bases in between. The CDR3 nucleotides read TGTGCCAGCAGCTTTCGTGAGGGACGCATAAACCACAATGAGCAGTTCTTC. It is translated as CASSFREGRINHNEQFF. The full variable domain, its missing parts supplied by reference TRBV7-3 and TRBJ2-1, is GAGVSQTPSNKVTEKGKYVELRCDPISGHTALYWYRQSLGQGPEFLIYFQGTGAADDSGLPNDRFFAVRPEGSVSTLKIQRTERGDSAVYLCASSFREGRINHNEQFFGPGTRLTVL.